A single sample gave rise to the 24 T cell receptor beta chains below, sequenced in a study of shared clonotypes between healthy human individuals (dated by TCRdb to between 2020 and 2021). Libraries were made using the immunoSEQ multiplex PCR assay. The table comes from immuneACCESS by way of TCRdb, which keeps in-frame sequences with V and J called. Part of the clones is missing from these tables; in studies checked, under half for an unresolved V gene and the rest for unknown reasons. This sample comprises some 1 million clones, roughly 70% of them detected only once. The ten most abundant clones make up nearly 1.5% of the sample. Material for sequencing was memory CD4+ T cells sorted from blood. The cell subset or site label here, explained by the study, means: CD45RA-negative fraction. The receptor set was obtained from a young man in good health.

V gene TRBV27 combines with J gene TRBJ2-7; no firm D call. Germline CDR1 reads MNHEY; CDR2 reads SMNVEV (reference sequence). This CDR3 has 13 residues. V was clipped by 7 bases and J by 0 bases, with 10 bases between them. DNA of the CDR3: TGTGCCAGCACCCGGGCCAGCTCCTACGAGCAGTACTTC. Encoded protein: CASTRASSYEQYF.

V and J are TRBV5-6 and TRBJ2-2; 14 nucleotides align to TRBD2. The germline gives CDR1 SGHDT, CDR2 YYEEEE. This CDR3 has 19 residues. V lost 2 bases, J lost 3 bases, and 9 bases stayed unmatched. The CDR3 DNA reads as TGTGCCAGCAGCTTTCCGAGGACTAGCGGGAGGAGGGACACCGGGGAGCTGTTTTTT. Amino acids: CASSFPRTSGRRDTGELFF.

The chain uses TRBV15 and TRBJ1-4; 9 bases are a match to TRBD1. V trimming: 6 bases; J trimming: 1 base; junction bases outside the gene matches: 3. From germline, CDR1 is LNHNV and CDR2 YYDKDF (reference sequence). CDR3 size: 15 residues. The CDR3 region is CATSPDRGTNEKLFF. The CDR3 region has the DNA TGTGCCACCAGTCCGGACAGGGGAACTAATGAAAAACTGTTTTTT.

This sequence joins TRBV18 and TRBJ1-2; D remains unclear. Germline CDR1 KGHSH, CDR2 LQKENI. CDR3 length: 17 residues. V lost 3 bases and J 5 bases, leaving 22 bases between the germline ends. The CDR3 coding sequence is TGTGCCAGCTCACCCGCCTTGGCAGGCAGAGATAATTATGGCTACACCTTC. This sequence encodes CASSPALAGRDNYGYTF.

The gene calls are TRBV2 and TRBJ2-7; D is unclear. Deletions cut 7 bases from V and 6 bases from J, with 10 bases between. The CDR3 runs to 11 residues. In germline, CDR1 is SNHLY, CDR2 FYNNEI. CDR3 nucleotide sequence: TGTGCCAGCACGGAATCCGGCGAGCAGTACTTC. This codes for CASTESGEQYF.

The rearrangement joins TRBV6-1 to TRBJ1-1; a weak D match, TRBD1 (6 bases). V was cut by 2 bases and J by 2 bases, with 18 bases left in between. CDR1 MNHNS and CDR2 SASEGT come from the germline V gene. CDR3 size: 17 residues. The CDR3 reads CASSELGARVRNTEAFF. Here the CDR3 DNA reads TGTGCCAGCAGTGAATTGGGGGCGAGAGTAAGAAACACTGAAGCTTTCTTT.

The chain employs TRBV2 and TRBJ1-1, with D hard to call. Germline V gene lookup returns CDR1 SNHLY and CDR2 FYNNEI. Trimming left V 7 bases short and J 2 bases short, with 14 bases between. The CDR3 contains 14 residues. CDR3 nucleotide sequence: TGTGCCAGCACGACATTGGGAGTTAACACTGAAGCTTTCTTT. Its protein is CASTTLGVNTEAFF.

This chain connects TRBV11-2 to TRBJ1-5; no reliable D call. Per germline, CDR1 SGHAT and CDR2 FQNNGV. The CDR3 loop spans 13 amino acids. Trimming pared 2 bases from V and 5 bases from J, leaving 7 bases between. CDR3 sequence reads: CASSLNGYQPQHF. The DNA for the CDR3 is TGTGCCAGCAGCTTAAACGGGTATCAGCCCCAGCATTTT.

The J gene is TRBJ2-5, the V gene TRBV30; 10 positions match TRBD2. This CDR3 has 15 residues. V was clipped by 3 bases and J by 3 bases; unmatched bases: 7. From germline, CDR1 is GTSNPN and CDR2 SVGIG (reference sequence). The CDR3 DNA reads as TGTGCCTGGAGCTACCTAGCGGGGGCCAAAGAGACCCAGTACTTC. The encoded protein is CAWSYLAGAKETQYF.

This chain links TRBV7-9 with TRBJ2-1; 7 bases map to TRBD1. The V and J ends lost 4 bases and 14 bases, in that order; junction bases with no gene match: 11. The germline gives CDR1 SEHNR, CDR2 FQNEAQ (reference sequence). This CDR3 is 13 amino acids long. Here the CDR3 reads CASSSWGQGEKFF. DNA for the CDR3: TGTGCCAGCAGCTCGTGGGGGCAGGGGGAAAAGTTCTTC.

The rearrangement uses TRBV7-2 and TRBJ2-2; tentatively, D is TRBD1 (6 bases). Germline lookup yields CDR1 SGHTA and CDR2 FQGNSA. Trimming took off 5 bases at V and 0 bases at J, with 10 bases between the two ends. The CDR3 runs 15 residues. In nucleotides, the CDR3 is TGTGCCAGCAGCCGACAGGCTGCGAACACCGGGGAGCTGTTTTTT. Translating it yields CASSRQAANTGELFF.

This rearrangement joins TRBV9 to TRBJ2-2; no firm D call. Germline V gene sequence: CDR1 SGDLS, CDR2 YYNGEE. CDR3 length: 13 residues. Trimming shortened V by 1 base and J by 2 bases, and 3 bases separated the two germline ends. CDR3 protein: CASSVSNTGELFF. As DNA, the CDR3 is TGTGCCAGCAGCGTATCCAACACCGGGGAGCTGTTTTTT.

The V and J genes are TRBV6-6 and TRBJ2-7; tentative D call: TRBD1 (6 bases). The germline V and J ends were trimmed by 2 bases and 3 bases, with 8 bases remaining between them. Germline CDR1 reads MNHNY; CDR2 reads SVGAGI (reference sequence). The CDR3 contains 13 residues. This chain's CDR3 is CASSYGDIYEQYF. As DNA, the CDR3 is TGTGCCAGCAGTTACGGGGACATCTACGAGCAGTACTTC.

This clone was recorded only once. The chain links TRBV6-6 to TRBJ2-7, with D hard to call. The CDR3 covers 10 residues. Per the germline V gene, CDR1 is MNHNY and CDR2 is SVGAGI (reference sequence). V was cut by 8 bases and J by 5 bases, with 7 bases left in between. The CDR3 nucleotides are TGTGCCAGCGGGGTCCACGAGCAGTACTTC. Residues: CASGVHEQYF.

The count of this clone is one. The rearrangement uses TRBV7-8 and TRBJ2-7, with 7 bases aligning to TRBD2. Germline trimming cut 2 bases from V and 3 bases from J; bases unmatched to any gene: 7. Germline V CDR1 and CDR2: SGHVS, FQNEAQ. CDR3 size: 15 residues. This chain's CDR3 is CASSLQLASGYEQYF. For the CDR3, the DNA is TGTGCCAGCAGCTTACAGTTGGCTAGCGGCTACGAGCAGTACTTC.

This chain connects TRBV7-2 to TRBJ2-7; no clear D. This CDR3 region has 13 residues. The germline gives CDR1 SGHTA, CDR2 FQGNSA. Trimming cost V 5 bases and J 3 bases, with 11 bases left between them. The CDR3: CASSPSGFYEQYF. As DNA, the CDR3 is TGTGCCAGCAGCCCCTCGGGCTTCTACGAGCAGTACTTC.

The chain has TRBV29-1 and TRBJ2-3; no firm D call. The CDR3 consists of 12 residues. Germline-derived CDR1 and CDR2 are SQVTM and ANQGSEA. The V end was cut by 4 bases, the J end by 2 bases, with 7 bases between. Here the CDR3 reads CSVVVFTDTQYF. CDR3 coding DNA: TGCAGCGTTGTGGTCTTCACAGATACGCAGTATTTT.

The sample holds one count of this clone. V and J are TRBV6-5 and TRBJ2-7; D may be TRBD2 (5 bases). Between the trimmed V and J ends, which lost 5 bases and 3 bases, there was a span of 17 bases. CDR1 is MNHEY and CDR2 is SVGAGI in the germline V gene. This CDR3 contains 15 residues. The CDR3, as DNA: TGTGCCAGCAGTCCTACGGGATTTATTTACTACGAGCAGTACTTC. It is translated as CASSPTGFIYYEQYF.

V usage is TRBV4-2 and J usage is TRBJ1-4; possibly TRBD1 for D (5 bases). The V end was cut by 1 base, the J end by 0 bases, with 15 bases between. This CDR3 is built from 18 residues. CDR1 is LGHNA and CDR2 is YNFKEQ in the germline V gene. Here the CDR3 reads CASSQVQMGDATNEKLFF. The CDR3 nucleotides are TGTGCCAGCAGCCAAGTACAGATGGGGGATGCAACTAATGAAAAACTGTTTTTT.

This clone was seen more than once but under ten times. The chain uses TRBV29-1 and TRBJ2-1; 8 bases align to TRBD2. Germline V gene sequence: CDR1 SQVTM, CDR2 ANQGSEA. This CDR3 comprises 15 residues. The V gene end was trimmed by 6 bases and the J gene end by 4 bases; junction bases not matched to a gene: 11. The CDR3 region is CSVGETSGLYNEQFF. In DNA, the CDR3 is TGCAGCGTGGGGGAAACTAGCGGTCTTTACAATGAGCAGTTCTTC.

This sequence joins TRBV9 and TRBJ2-3; 9 bases align to TRBD2. V was pared by 2 bases and J by 4 bases, with 5 bases of the junction left unmatched. The CDR3 is 15 amino acids. The germline V gene has CDR1 SGDLS and CDR2 YYNGEE. CDR3 in DNA: TGTGCCAGCAGCGTTGGCGGGAGGGCAGCAGATACGCAGTATTTT. Amino acid sequence: CASSVGGRAADTQYF.

The genes are TRBV5-1 and TRBJ2-2; TRBD1 matches 8 bases. The CDR3 is 15 residues long. With V trimmed by 4 bases and J by 3 bases, 5 bases remained unmatched. Germline-derived CDR1 and CDR2 are SGHRS and YFSETQ. The DNA for the CDR3 is TGCGCCAGCAGCCAAGGACAGGGTTACACCGGGGAGCTGTTTTTT. Its translation: CASSQGQGYTGELFF. The full variable domain, in which reference TRBV5-1 and TRBJ2-2 provide the parts outside the CDR3, is KAGVTQTPRYLIKTRGQQVTLSCSPISGHRSVSWYQQTPGQGLQFLFEYFSETQRNKGNFPGRFSGRQFSNSRSEMNVSTLELGDSALYLCASSQGQGYTGELFFGEGSRLTVL.

This chain joins TRBV9 and TRBJ2-5; weak D call: TRBD2 (6 bases). The germline gives CDR1 SGDLS, CDR2 YYNGEE. This CDR3 has 14 residues. Trimming took 0 bases from V and 5 from J, leaving 11 bases between them. CDR3: CASSVGGIGETQYF. The CDR3 DNA follows: TGTGCCAGCAGCGTAGGCGGGATAGGGGAGACCCAGTACTTC.

The chain employs TRBV19 and TRBJ1-1, with no clear D. This CDR3 is 14 amino acids long. CDR1 and CDR2 from the germline V gene are LNHDA and SQIVND (reference sequence). The V end lost 6 bases, the J end lost 0 bases, and 11 bases lay between the germline ends. The CDR3 region is CASRSLGMNTEAFF. The CDR3 nucleotides are TGTGCCAGTAGATCCCTGGGAATGAACACTGAAGCTTTCTTT.